These 20 T cell receptor beta chains were all obtained from the same sample, sequenced in a study of T cell responses to AZD1222 COVID-19 vaccine. Sequencing was performed with immunoSEQ multiplex PCR; in TCRdb, only in-frame clones are kept and a portion is missing. Of roughly 100,000 clones listed, 90% are singletons. This specimen consisted of peripheral blood, obtained on day 0 of AZD1222 vaccination. These receptors were collected from an adult in good health.

The rearrangement joins TRBV5-5 to TRBJ2-2, with a weak D call TRBD2 (5 bases). Between the trimmed V and J ends, which lost 4 bases and 8 bases, there was a span of 9 bases. Per the germline V gene, CDR1 is SGHKS and CDR2 is YYEKEE (reference sequence). The CDR3 runs to 12 residues. DNA for the CDR3: TGTGCCAGCAGCACTAGGAGTGGGGAGCTGTTTTTT. Its protein is CASSTRSGELFF.

This chain joins TRBV5-1 and TRBJ2-6; D remains unclear. V shed 2 bases and J shed 0 bases, with 6 bases lying between them. The CDR3 sequence is 15 residues long. Per the germline V gene, CDR1 is SGHRS and CDR2 is YFSETQ. Here the CDR3 DNA reads TGCGCCAGCAGCTTACAGAGCTCTGGGGCCAACGTCCTGACTTTC. Amino acids: CASSLQSSGANVLTF.

CDR3 DNA: TGCGCCAGCAGCGTCGCCGGGACTACCTACAATGAGCAGTTCTTC. Translated: CASSVAGTTYNEQFF. The J gene is TRBJ2-1, the V gene TRBV5-1, with TRBD2 identical over 7 bases. V dropped 4 bases and J dropped 2; count of bases not matched to a gene: 6. This CDR3 region has 15 residues. Germline values: CDR1 SGHRS, CDR2 YFSETQ.

V and J are TRBV15 and TRBJ2-1; TRBD2 matches 11 bases. V dropped 3 bases and J dropped 5; count of bases not matched to a gene: 6. Germline CDR1 is LNHNV and CDR2 is YYDKDF (reference sequence). The CDR3 consists of 16 residues. This chain's CDR3 is CATSSRLAGNHNEQFF. CDR3 coding DNA: TGTGCCACCAGCAGCAGACTAGCGGGAAATCACAATGAGCAGTTCTTC.

The genes are TRBV7-9 and TRBJ1-6; tentative D call: TRBD1 (6 bases). There are 13 residues in the CDR3. V was cut by 7 bases and J by 6 bases, with 10 bases left in between. Germline values: CDR1 SEHNR, CDR2 FQNEAQ (reference sequence). CDR3 sequence reads: CASTRGLNSPLHF. In DNA, the CDR3 is TGTGCCAGCACCAGGGGACTTAATTCACCCCTCCACTTT.

This clone was picked up one time. The genes are TRBV7-2 and TRBJ1-5; perhaps TRBD1 as D (5 bases). V lost 4 bases and J lost 6, with 13 bases in between. This CDR3 is 14 amino acids long. The germline V gene has CDR1 SGHTA and CDR2 FQGNSA. CDR3 sequence: CASSYQGSGQPQHF. In DNA, the CDR3 is TGTGCCAGCAGCTATCAGGGTTCGGGTCAGCCCCAGCATTTT. The full variable domain, rest sourced from reference TRBV7-2 and TRBJ1-5, is GAGVSQSPSNKVTEKGKDVELRCDPISGHTALYWYRQSLGQGLEFLIYFQGNSAPDKSGLPSDRFSAERTGGSVSTLTIQRTQQEDSAVYLCASSYQGSGQPQHFGDGTRLSIL.

This chain connects TRBV18 to TRBJ2-2; unclear D gene. Trimming removed 4 bases from V and 1 base from J, with 10 bases in between. The CDR3 covers 15 residues. Germline assignment: CDR1 KGHSH and CDR2 LQKENI. The CDR3 spells CASSLAEENTGELFF. DNA of the CDR3: TGTGCCAGCTCACTGGCAGAAGAGAACACCGGGGAGCTGTTTTTT.

This clone showed up just once. The chain joins TRBV3-1 (or the pseudogene TRBV3-2) to TRBJ1-5; 8 bases align to TRBD1. J lost 5 bases, V lost 3 bases, and 9 bases had no gene match. CDR1 and CDR2 (germline): LGHDT, YNNKEL (reference sequence). The CDR3 runs 16 residues. The CDR3, as DNA: TGTGCCAGCAGCCAGGGACAGGCGGGACGGGATCAGCCCCAGCATTTT. It translates to CASSQGQAGRDQPQHF.

The rearrangement uses TRBV2 and TRBJ1-6; D is ambiguous. V lost 6 bases to trimming and J lost 2 bases, with 8 bases between them. CDR1 SNHLY and CDR2 FYNNEI come from the germline V gene. The CDR3 sequence is 14 residues long. The CDR3 region is CASRRTTYNSPLHF. The CDR3 DNA is TGTGCCAGCAGAAGAACCACCTATAATTCACCCCTCCACTTT.

The V gene is TRBV12-5, the J gene TRBJ1-5; weak D call: TRBD1 (6 bases). The CDR3 spans 19 residues. The V gene lost 7 bases and the J gene lost 4 bases, with 29 bases spanning the gap. Germline loops: CDR1 LGHNT, CDR2 FRNRAP. The CDR3 region has the DNA TGTGCTAGTGACAGTAACAAGACAAGTAAGGGGGGCGGAAATCAGCCCCAGCATTTT. Amino acid sequence: CASDSNKTSKGGGNQPQHF.

The V call is TRBV5-1, the J call TRBJ1-2, with D possibly matching TRBD1 (5 bases). V gave up 4 bases and J gave up 5 bases, with 18 bases separating them. This CDR3 spans 15 amino acids. Germline CDR1 reads SGHRS; CDR2 reads YFSETQ. CDR3 amino acids: CASSGGDSVSYGYTF. The CDR3 coding sequence is TGCGCCAGCAGCGGAGGGGATTCCGTTTCATATGGCTACACCTTC.

Only one count was recorded for this clone. J is TRBJ1-1 and V is TRBV7-2; unclear D gene. V was pared by 5 bases and J by 4 bases, with 14 bases between. The CDR3 has 14 residues. Germline assignment: CDR1 SGHTA and CDR2 FQGNSA. CDR3 sequence (DNA): TGTGCCAGCAGCCCAACGGTTGGAGGCACTGAAGCTTTCTTT. It yields the protein CASSPTVGGTEAFF.

The chain has TRBV6-5 and TRBJ1-2; D is possibly TRBD1 (5 bases). The CDR3 loop spans 16 amino acids. Deletions cut 2 bases from V and 6 bases from J, with 19 bases between. Germline V lookup: CDR1 MNHEY, CDR2 SVGAGI. The chain's CDR3 is CASSYDQSDILNGYTF. Written as DNA, the CDR3 is TGTGCCAGCAGTTACGACCAATCGGACATACTGAATGGCTACACCTTC.

This chain connects TRBV7-2 to TRBJ2-2, with unresolved D. CDR3 length: 14 amino acids. V lost 0 bases and J 4 bases, leaving 6 bases between the germline ends. Germline lookup yields CDR1 SGHTA and CDR2 FQGNSA. CDR3 DNA: TGTGCCAGCAGCTTAGCCAGGACCACCGGGGAGCTGTTTTTT. This sequence encodes CASSLARTTGELFF. The full variable domain, completed using reference TRBV7-2 and TRBJ2-2, is GAGVSQSPSNKVTEKGKDVELRCDPISGHTALYWYRQSLGQGLEFLIYFQGNSAPDKSGLPSDRFSAERTGGSVSTLTIQRTQQEDSAVYLCASSLARTTGELFFGEGSRLTVL.

The genes are TRBV6-5 and TRBJ2-7, with D possibly matching TRBD1 (6 bases). Trimming took off 0 bases at V and 1 base at J, with 13 bases between the two ends. Germline CDR1 reads MNHEY; CDR2 reads SVGAGI. CDR3 size: 16 residues. CDR3 region: CASSYSLLDSSYEQYF. CDR3 coding DNA: TGTGCCAGCAGTTACTCGCTACTGGACAGTTCCTACGAGCAGTACTTC.

At least ten counts were recorded for this clone. One end of the junction is discordant with germline, which a read error may explain. The V and J genes are TRBV2 and TRBJ1-5; TRBD1 agrees at 10 bases. CDR3 length equals 16 residues. Germline lookup yields CDR1 SNHLY and CDR2 FYNNEI. The CDR3: CASREGDRGGNQPQHF. DNA for the CDR3: TGTGCCAGCAGGGAAGGGGACAGGGGAGGCAATCAGCCCCAGCATTTT.

V is TRBV28 and J is TRBJ1-4, with 7 bases fitting TRBD1. There are 14 residues in the CDR3. The germline V gene encodes CDR1 MDHEN and CDR2 SYDVKM. V was pared by 8 bases and J by 4 bases, with 7 bases of the junction left unmatched. The CDR3 DNA sequence: TGTGCCAGCCGACAGGGCGGGGATAATGAAAAACTGTTTTTT. It encodes CASRQGGDNEKLFF.

The chain couples TRBV19 to TRBJ2-6; the D gene could be TRBD1 or TRBD2 (6 bases each). The V end was cut by 5 bases, the J end by 0 bases, with 11 bases between. The length of the CDR3 is 16 residues. Germline V gene data show CDR1 as LNHDA and CDR2 as SQIVND (reference sequence). DNA for the CDR3: TGTGCCAGTAGTGGAGGGACAAACTCTGGGGCCAACGTCCTGACTTTC. Its protein is CASSGGTNSGANVLTF.

This rearrangement joins TRBV7-2 to TRBJ2-1, with 9 bases identical to TRBD2. The germline V gene has CDR1 SGHTA and CDR2 FQGNSA. CDR3 length: 16 residues. The V gene end was trimmed by 4 bases and the J gene end by 8 bases; junction bases not matched to a gene: 12. CDR3 coding DNA: TGTGCCAGCAGCTCGGAAGCGTCTAGCGGGGTCGATGAGCAGTTCTTC. This sequence encodes CASSSEASSGVDEQFF.

This clone came up a few times. The V gene is TRBV5-1, the J gene TRBJ1-4; D might be TRBD1 (5 bases). The germline V gene encodes CDR1 SGHRS and CDR2 YFSETQ. V gave up 5 bases and J gave up 3 bases, with 14 bases separating them. This CDR3 is built from 15 residues. CDR3 residues: CASSSRGQPNEKLFF. CDR3 DNA sequence: TGCGCCAGCAGTTCGAGGGGCCAACCTAATGAAAAACTGTTTTTT.